Here is one TCR beta chain with its context. Its antigen is unknown. V dropped 6 bases and J dropped 1; count of bases not matched to a gene: 7. The CDR3 is 15 residues long. Germline-derived CDR1 and CDR2 are MNHEY and SVGAGI. The data belong to a study of T cell responses to AZD1222 COVID-19 vaccine. Points from the study as a whole: Clonal diversity was possibly underestimated, and the donors were mostly white British, with more females.

The table came from immunoSEQ multiplex PCR; TCRdb's copy has only in-frame clones and leaves some out. The sample shows about 130,000 clones, around 90% of them seen only once. Source: peripheral blood, taken on day 0 of AZD1222 vaccination. The TCR was taken from an adult in good health. This sequence joins TRBV6-5 and TRBJ2-5, with TRBD2 identical over 8 bases. The CDR3 loop is CASRGREGIQETQYF. As DNA, the CDR3 is TGTGCCAGCAGGGGTCGGGAGGGTATCCAAGAGACCCAGTACTTC.